Shown below are 29 T cell receptor beta chains from a single sample sequenced in a study of blood T cell repertoires in COVID-19. Profiled with immunoSEQ multiplex PCR; TCRdb holds only in-frame clones, not every one. The table includes around 150,000 clones, roughly 80% detected once. The material sequenced was peripheral blood. These receptors were taken from a middle-aged man with active or convalescent COVID-19.

The chain links TRBV6-6 to TRBJ1-4; D call uncertain. Germline lookup yields CDR1 MNHNY and CDR2 SVGAGI (reference sequence). The CDR3 has 15 residues. Trimming removed 7 bases from V and 5 bases from J, with 17 bases in between. Here the CDR3 reads CASIPSGKANEKLFF. DNA for the CDR3: TGTGCCAGCATCCCCTCCGGGAAGGCCAATGAAAAACTGTTTTTT.

J is TRBJ2-1 and V is TRBV6-6; tentative D call: TRBD2 (7 bases). Germline V CDR1 and CDR2: MNHNY, SVGAGI (reference sequence). With 6 bases removed from V and 2 bases from J, the gap between germline ends came to 29 bases. CDR3 length: 20 residues. The CDR3 sequence is CASSRRTGLVSGTTYNEQFF. CDR3 nucleotides: TGTGCCAGCAGCCGTAGAACAGGGTTGGTGAGCGGGACTACCTACAATGAGCAGTTCTTC.

In its sample, this clone was seen many times. V is TRBV27 and J is TRBJ1-1; 12 nucleotides line up with TRBD1. Trimming took 5 bases from V and 5 from J; bases not matched to a gene: 3. The CDR3 consists of 14 residues. In germline, CDR1 is MNHEY, CDR2 SMNVEV (reference sequence). The CDR3: CASSRDRGRTEAFF. The CDR3 DNA reads as TGTGCCAGCAGTAGGGACAGGGGGCGGACTGAAGCTTTCTTT.

The chain joins TRBV27 to TRBJ1-2, with 8 bases lining up with TRBD1. From germline, CDR1 is MNHEY and CDR2 SMNVEV (reference sequence). The CDR3 loop spans 16 amino acids. V lost 1 base, J lost 3 bases, and 7 bases stayed unmatched. In DNA form, the CDR3 reads TGTGCCAGCAGTTTATTGGCGGGACAGGACCACTATGGCTACACCTTC. Translated, it gives CASSLLAGQDHYGYTF.

The chain uses TRBV28 and TRBJ2-3; 9 positions match TRBD2. This CDR3 spans 15 amino acids. The V and J ends lost 8 bases and 3 bases, in that order; junction bases with no gene match: 9. From germline, CDR1 is MDHEN and CDR2 SYDVKM. CDR3 residues: CASGGIAGVTDTQYF. The CDR3 region has the DNA TGTGCCAGCGGAGGAATAGCGGGAGTAACAGATACGCAGTATTTT.

This clone appeared once. The rearrangement links TRBV11-1 to TRBJ2-1; 9 bases agree with TRBD2. The V gene's germline CDR1 is SGHAT and CDR2 FQDESV (reference sequence). This CDR3 spans 15 amino acids. Unmatched junction bases numbered 8, after V lost 5 bases and J lost 6 bases. CDR3 coding DNA: TGTGCCAGCAGCCCGGGACTAGCCAGTTCCAATGAGCAGTTCTTC. Amino acids: CASSPGLASSNEQFF.

The V and J genes are TRBV18 and TRBJ1-5; D call uncertain. Per germline, CDR1 KGHSH and CDR2 LQKENI. Trimming stripped 1 base from V and 11 bases from J, with 12 bases between. This CDR3 spans 13 amino acids. The CDR3 here is CASSPQGGWAQHF. CDR3 in DNA: TGTGCCAGCTCACCACAGGGAGGCTGGGCCCAGCATTTT.

This chain connects TRBV19 to TRBJ2-1; tentatively, D is TRBD1 (6 bases). This CDR3 spans 16 amino acids. Trimming pared 8 bases from V and 4 bases from J, leaving 21 bases between. Germline CDR1 reads LNHDA; CDR2 reads SQIVND (reference sequence). CDR3 DNA: TGTGCCAGTCTCCGGACCGGGACAAAGGCGTACAATGAGCAGTTCTTC. Its translation is CASLRTGTKAYNEQFF.

The chain carries TRBV5-8 and TRBJ2-3; 7 bases are shared with TRBD2. Germline CDR1 reads SGHTS; CDR2 reads YDEGEE. This CDR3 has 15 residues. J was trimmed by 1 base and V by 4 bases; bases with no gene match: 6. The CDR3 DNA sequence: TGTGCCAGCAGCCCCCATAGCGGGCGCACAGATACGCAGTATTTT. Translated: CASSPHSGRTDTQYF. The full variable domain, rest sourced from reference TRBV5-8 and TRBJ2-3, is EAGVTQSPTHLIKTRGQQATLRCSPISGHTSVYWYQQALGLGLQFLLWYDEGEERNRGNFPPRFSGRQFPNYSSELNVNALELEDSALYLCASSPHSGRTDTQYFGPGTRLTVL.

The V gene is TRBV7-9, the J gene TRBJ2-1; 9 bases line up with TRBD1. Trimming removed 4 bases from V and 3 bases from J; junction bases left unmatched: 10. Germline V gives CDR1 SEHNR, CDR2 FQNEAQ (reference sequence). The CDR3 extends over 17 amino acids. DNA for the CDR3: TGTGCCAGCAGCTCCCACCGGGACAGGGAGGACTACAATGAGCAGTTCTTC. The encoded protein is CASSSHRDREDYNEQFF. Based on the CDR3 plus reference TRBV7-9 and TRBJ2-1, the full variable domain is DTGVSQNPRHKITKRGQNVTFRCDPISEHNRLYWYRQTLGQGPEFLTYFQNEAQLEKSRLLSDRFSAERPKGSFSTLEIQRTEQGDSAMYLCASSSHRDREDYNEQFFGPGTRLTVL.

The CDR3 here is CASIKRPEGNQPQHF. CDR3 DNA: TGTGCCAGCATTAAACGACCCGAGGGCAATCAGCCCCAGCATTTT. The rearrangement uses TRBV6-5 and TRBJ1-5; no clear D gene. Trimming pared 7 bases from V and 2 bases from J, leaving 15 bases between. Looked up from germline, CDR1 is MNHEY and CDR2 is SVGAGI. CDR3 length: 15 residues.

V gene TRBV9 combines with J gene TRBJ2-2, with 11 bases matching TRBD2. Germline V gene data show CDR1 as SGDLS and CDR2 as YYNGEE. The CDR3 is 16 amino acids. Trimming took 4 bases from V and 6 from J; bases not matched to a gene: 8. In DNA, the CDR3 is TGTGCCAGCAGCCCCCAACTAGCGGGAGCCCCCGGGGAGCTGTTTTTT. Protein: CASSPQLAGAPGELFF.

V usage is TRBV28 and J usage is TRBJ1-5, with TRBD1 as a possible D gene (5 bases). This CDR3 spans 14 amino acids. Germline V lookup: CDR1 MDHEN, CDR2 SYDVKM. The V end was cut by 5 bases, the J end by 4 bases, with 12 bases between. The CDR3 protein is CASSPRTRNQPQHF. As DNA, the CDR3 is TGTGCCAGCAGTCCCCGGACAAGAAATCAGCCCCAGCATTTT.

The V and J genes are TRBV29-1 and TRBJ2-7; 9 bases fit TRBD2. Germline V gene lookup returns CDR1 SQVTM and CDR2 ANQGSEA. The CDR3 is 14 amino acids. J lost 4 bases, V lost 7 bases, and 11 bases had no gene match. The chain's CDR3 is CSATYAGGSYEQYF. The CDR3 coding sequence is TGCAGCGCAACCTACGCGGGAGGGTCTTACGAGCAGTACTTC.

V and J are TRBV7-8 and TRBJ1-5; weak D call: TRBD1 (6 bases). Germline V lookup: CDR1 SGHVS, CDR2 FQNEAQ. CDR3 length: 15 residues. V was shortened by 1 base and J by 4 bases, with 11 bases between the two germline ends. The CDR3: CASSLGRGRNQPQHF. In DNA form, the CDR3 reads TGTGCCAGCAGCTTAGGAAGGGGGAGAAATCAGCCCCAGCATTTT.

This chain joins TRBV12-3 or TRBV12-4 and TRBJ2-1; possibly TRBD1 for D (6 bases). The CDR3 spans 12 residues. V was cut by 8 bases and J by 6 bases, with 11 bases left in between. CDR3 in DNA: TGTGCCAGCGCGACAGGTTCCAATGAGCAGTTCTTC. Translation: CASATGSNEQFF.

This chain links TRBV7-5 with TRBJ1-4. TRBV7-5 corresponds to a pseudogene. The CDR3 totals 15 residues. CDR3 amino acids: CVRSLVTGPGEKLFF. Written as DNA, the CDR3 is TGTGTCAGAAGCTTAGTGACCGGTCCGGGGGAAAAACTGTTTTTT.

This rearrangement joins TRBV18 to TRBJ2-1, with 13 bases matching TRBD2. Per the germline V gene, CDR1 is KGHSH and CDR2 is LQKENI. Unmatched junction bases numbered 8, after V lost 3 bases and J lost 6 bases. The CDR3 loop spans 17 amino acids. Here the CDR3 DNA reads TGTGCCAGCTCACCCCGGACTAGCGGGAGTACGGGCAATGAGCAGTTCTTC. Translating it yields CASSPRTSGSTGNEQFF. The full variable domain, in which reference TRBV18 and TRBJ2-1 provide the parts outside the CDR3, is NAGVMQNPRHLVRRRGQEARLRCSPMKGHSHVYWYRQLPEEGLKFMVYLQKENIIDESGMPKERFSAEFPKEGPSILRIQQVVRGDSAAYFCASSPRTSGSTGNEQFFGPGTRLTVL.

The J gene is TRBJ2-7, the V gene TRBV28; 9 bases fit TRBD2. The CDR3 is 14 amino acids. The germline CDR1 and CDR2 sequences are MDHEN and SYDVKM. V lost 7 bases and J lost 2; bases outside the gene matches: 6. CDR3 bases: TGTGCCAGCAAACAGACTAGCGGAACCTACGAGCAGTACTTC. As protein: CASKQTSGTYEQYF. Combining the CDR3 with reference TRBV28 and TRBJ2-7 gives the whole variable domain DVKVTQSSRYLVKRTGEKVFLECVQDMDHENMFWYRQDPGLGLRLIYFSYDVKMKEKGDIPEGYSVSREKKERFSLILESASTNQTSMYLCASKQTSGTYEQYFGPGTRLTVT.

This chain links TRBV19 with TRBJ2-4; 7 bases match TRBD1. V was pared by 2 bases and J by 0 bases, with 10 bases of the junction left unmatched. The CDR3 contains 18 residues. CDR1 and CDR2 (germline): LNHDA, SQIVND (reference sequence). The CDR3, as DNA: TGTGCCAGTAGTATAAGACCGGGACAGCCACTAGCCAAAAACATTCAGTACTTC. Its translation is CASSIRPGQPLAKNIQYF. Supplemented by reference TRBV19 and TRBJ2-4, the full variable domain reads DGGITQSPKYLFRKEGQNVTLSCEQNLNHDAMYWYRQDPGQGLRLIYYSQIVNDFQKGDIAEGYSVSREKKESFPLTVTSAQKNPTAFYLCASSIRPGQPLAKNIQYFGAGTRLSVL.

The chain couples TRBV29-1 to TRBJ2-3, with D possibly TRBD1 on 5 matching bases. The germline V gene encodes CDR1 SQVTM and CDR2 ANQGSEA. The length of the CDR3 is 12 residues. Trimming removed 6 bases from V and 2 bases from J, with 9 bases in between. CDR3 amino acids: CSVVRDTDTQYF. In DNA form, the CDR3 reads TGCAGCGTAGTCAGGGACACAGATACGCAGTATTTT.

This clone has a handful of counts. The gene calls are TRBV13 and TRBJ2-1, with D hard to call. Trimming took off 5 bases at V and 3 bases at J, with 8 bases between the two ends. In germline, CDR1 is PRHDT, CDR2 FYEKMQ (reference sequence). The CDR3 is 13 residues long. The CDR3 loop reads CASSAVNYNEQFF. The DNA for the CDR3 is TGTGCCAGCAGCGCGGTAAACTACAATGAGCAGTTCTTC.

This clone was counted a few times. The V and J genes are TRBV5-4 and TRBJ2-1; no reliable D call. The V gene's germline CDR1 is SGHNT and CDR2 YYREEE (reference sequence). This CDR3 contains 15 residues. Trimming pared 5 bases from V and 1 base from J, leaving 13 bases between. CDR3 amino acids: CASRTAAGSYNEQFF. DNA for the CDR3: TGTGCCAGCAGGACGGCCGCCGGGTCCTACAATGAGCAGTTCTTC.

This clone appeared a few times. The chain employs TRBV4-2 and TRBJ2-1; D not certain. The length of the CDR3 is 13 residues. Germline CDR1 reads LGHNA; CDR2 reads YNFKEQ. Trimming removed 1 base at V and 4 bases at J, with 5 bases between. The CDR3 coding sequence is TGTGCCAGCAGCCAAGTGAGTTACAATGAGCAGTTCTTC. This sequence encodes CASSQVSYNEQFF.

This chain joins TRBV23-1 and TRBJ1-2; D gene ambiguous. TRBV23-1 is filed as an ORF, its function uncertain. CDR3 length equals 13 residues. Trimming removed 10 bases from V and 0 bases from J, with 12 bases in between. CDR3 sequence reads: CANEGPANYGYTF. CDR3 bases: TGCGCCAACGAGGGTCCGGCTAACTATGGCTACACCTTC.

The rearrangement links TRBV13 to TRBJ2-2, with 12 bases aligning to TRBD2. Germline CDR1 and CDR2: PRHDT and FYEKMQ (reference sequence). With V trimmed by 5 bases and J by 5 bases, 21 bases remained unmatched. This CDR3 is 21 amino acids long. The CDR3, as DNA: TGTGCCAGCAGCCTAAGACTAGCGGGAGTCCTACTGGGTGTGTTAACCGGGGAGCTGTTTTTT. Its protein is CASSLRLAGVLLGVLTGELFF.

This clone appeared a single time. Other DNA sequences in this sample translate to the same CDR3. The chain recombines TRBV19 with TRBJ1-5; 10 bases are shared with TRBD1. The CDR3 consists of 15 residues. The germline V gene encodes CDR1 LNHDA and CDR2 SQIVND (reference sequence). V shed 7 bases and J 4 bases; nucleotides not matched to a gene: 7. CDR3 region: CASTLGQGRNQPQHF. DNA for the CDR3: TGTGCCAGTACCTTGGGACAGGGGCGGAATCAGCCCCAGCATTTT.

The CDR3 protein is CASSLFRGRSNEKLFF. CDR3 DNA: TGTGCCAGCAGTTTATTCAGGGGTCGCTCTAATGAAAAACTGTTTTTT. The rearrangement links TRBV28 to TRBJ1-4; tentatively, D is TRBD1 (6 bases). The germline V and J ends were trimmed by 1 base and 3 bases, with 12 bases remaining between them. The CDR3 spans 16 residues. Germline CDR1 is MDHEN and CDR2 is SYDVKM.

J is TRBJ2-1 and V is TRBV20-1; D is undetermined. The CDR3 spans 10 residues. Between the trimmed V and J ends, which lost 4 bases and 11 bases, there was a span of 9 bases. CDR1 and CDR2 from the germline V gene are DFQATT and SNEGSKA (reference sequence). The DNA for the CDR3 is TGCAGTGCTACCCGACACCAGCAGTTCTTC. It yields the protein CSATRHQQFF.